This T cell receptor (beta chain) comes out of a study of T cell responses to AZD1222 COVID-19 vaccine. Some clones are missing from TCRdb's copy, which holds only in-frame ones; the method was immunoSEQ multiplex PCR. The table records approximately 92,000 clones, about nine tenths of them present only once. Turning to this clone: The antigen is not known.

The study's findings and limits: Samples come after the peak T cell response, not at day 14. Donor demographics were predominantly white British with a female majority; clonal diversity may be underestimated. Vaccination with two AZD1222 doses was followed by a rise in Spike-specific TCR breadth and depth.

The CDR3 contains 14 residues. V lost 6 bases, J lost 8 bases, and 9 bases stayed unmatched. The germline gives CDR1 LNHDA, CDR2 SQIVND (reference sequence). This chain joins TRBV19 and TRBJ1-4, with TRBD1 matching over 7 bases. The input for sequencing was peripheral blood, taken on day 0 of AZD1222 vaccination. The sequence was obtained from an adult in good health. CDR3 region: CASRRTGFGEKLFF. CDR3 bases: TGTGCCAGTAGACGGACAGGCTTTGGGGAAAAACTGTTTTTT.